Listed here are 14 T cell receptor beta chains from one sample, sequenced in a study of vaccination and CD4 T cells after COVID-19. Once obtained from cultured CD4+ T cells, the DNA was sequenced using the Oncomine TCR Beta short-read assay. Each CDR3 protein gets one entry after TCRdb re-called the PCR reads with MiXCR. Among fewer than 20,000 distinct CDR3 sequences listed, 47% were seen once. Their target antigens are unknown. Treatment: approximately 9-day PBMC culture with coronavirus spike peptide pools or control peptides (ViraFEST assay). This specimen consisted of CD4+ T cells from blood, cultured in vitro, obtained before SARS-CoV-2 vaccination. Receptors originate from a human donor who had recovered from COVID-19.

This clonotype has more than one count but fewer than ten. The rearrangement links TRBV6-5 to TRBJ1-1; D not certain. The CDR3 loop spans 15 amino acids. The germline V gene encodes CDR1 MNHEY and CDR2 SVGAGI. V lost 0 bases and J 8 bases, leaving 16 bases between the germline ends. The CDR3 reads CASSYSIGSRLEAFF. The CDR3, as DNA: TGTGCCAGCAGTTACTCGATAGGGTCGCGGCTAGAAGCTTTCTTT.

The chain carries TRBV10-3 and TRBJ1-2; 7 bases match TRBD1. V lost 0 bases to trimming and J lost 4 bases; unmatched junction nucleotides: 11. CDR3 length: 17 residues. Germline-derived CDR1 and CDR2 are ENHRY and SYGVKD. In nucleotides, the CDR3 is TGTGCCATCAGTGAGTCGTCGAAGGGGGCGCGGATCTATGGCTACACCTTC. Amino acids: CAISESSKGARIYGYTF.

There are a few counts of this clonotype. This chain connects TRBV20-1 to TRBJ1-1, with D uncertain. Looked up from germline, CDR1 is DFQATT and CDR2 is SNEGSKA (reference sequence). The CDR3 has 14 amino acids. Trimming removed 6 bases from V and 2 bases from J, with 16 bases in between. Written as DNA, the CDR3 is TGCAGTGCCACGAAAAGGGCCGCTAACACTGAAGCTTTCTTT. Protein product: CSATKRAANTEAFF.

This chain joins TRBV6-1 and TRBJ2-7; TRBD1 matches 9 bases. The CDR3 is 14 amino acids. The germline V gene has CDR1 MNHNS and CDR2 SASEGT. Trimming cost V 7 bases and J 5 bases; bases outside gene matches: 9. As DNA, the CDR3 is TGTGCCAGCACCAAGGGACAGGGAGGACACGAGCAGTACTTC. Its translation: CASTKGQGGHEQYF.

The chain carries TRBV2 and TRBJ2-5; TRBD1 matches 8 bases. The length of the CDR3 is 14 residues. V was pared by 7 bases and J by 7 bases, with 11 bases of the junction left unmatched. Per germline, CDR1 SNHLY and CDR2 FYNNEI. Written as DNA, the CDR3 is TGTGCCAGCACAACAGGGGGTACAAGAGCGACCCAGTACTTC. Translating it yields CASTTGGTRATQYF. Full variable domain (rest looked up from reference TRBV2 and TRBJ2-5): EPEVTQTPSHQVTQMGQEVILRCVPISNHLYFYWYRQILGQKVEFLVSFYNNEISEKSEIFDDQFSVERPDGSNFTLKIRSTKLEDSAMYFCASTTGGTRATQYFGPGTRLLVL.

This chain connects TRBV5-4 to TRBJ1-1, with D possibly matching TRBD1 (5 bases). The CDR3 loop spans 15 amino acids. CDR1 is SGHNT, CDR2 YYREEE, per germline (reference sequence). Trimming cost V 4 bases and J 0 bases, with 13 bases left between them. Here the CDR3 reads CASSKGGGVNTEAFF. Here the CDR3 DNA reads TGTGCCAGCAGCAAAGGCGGGGGGGTGAACACTGAAGCTTTCTTT.

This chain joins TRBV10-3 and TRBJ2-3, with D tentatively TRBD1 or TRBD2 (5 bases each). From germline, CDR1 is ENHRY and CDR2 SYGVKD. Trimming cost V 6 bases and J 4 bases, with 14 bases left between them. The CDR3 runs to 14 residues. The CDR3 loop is CAISPGTVADTQYF. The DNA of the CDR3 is TGTGCCATCAGCCCCGGGACGGTAGCAGATACGCAGTATTTT.

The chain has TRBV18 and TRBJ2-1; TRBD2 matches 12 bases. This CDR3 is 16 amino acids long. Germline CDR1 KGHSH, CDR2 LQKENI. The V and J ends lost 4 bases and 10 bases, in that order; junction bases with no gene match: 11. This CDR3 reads CASSLSPTTSGREQFF. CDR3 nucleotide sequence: TGTGCCAGCTCACTTTCCCCAACTACTAGCGGGAGGGAGCAGTTCTTC.

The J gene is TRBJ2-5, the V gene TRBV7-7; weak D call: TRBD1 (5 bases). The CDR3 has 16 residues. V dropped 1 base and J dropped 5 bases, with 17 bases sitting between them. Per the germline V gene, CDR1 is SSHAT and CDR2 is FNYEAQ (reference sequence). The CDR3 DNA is TGTGCCAGCAGCTTAGGTAGTGGTGCAGGGTCGGAGACCCAGTACTTC. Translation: CASSLGSGAGSETQYF.

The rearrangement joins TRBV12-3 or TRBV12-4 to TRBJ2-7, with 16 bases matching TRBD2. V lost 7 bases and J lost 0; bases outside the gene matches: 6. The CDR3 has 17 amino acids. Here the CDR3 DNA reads TGTGCCAGCACCCGGGGACTAGCGGGAGGGAGCTCCTACGAGCAGTACTTC. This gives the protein CASTRGLAGGSSYEQYF.

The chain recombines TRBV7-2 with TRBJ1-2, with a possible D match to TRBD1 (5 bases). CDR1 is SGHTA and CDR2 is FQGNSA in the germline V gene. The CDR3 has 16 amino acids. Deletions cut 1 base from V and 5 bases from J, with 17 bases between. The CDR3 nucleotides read TGTGCCAGCAGCTTAGGGGTTCAGGGATCAAGGTATGGCTACACCTTC. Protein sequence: CASSLGVQGSRYGYTF.

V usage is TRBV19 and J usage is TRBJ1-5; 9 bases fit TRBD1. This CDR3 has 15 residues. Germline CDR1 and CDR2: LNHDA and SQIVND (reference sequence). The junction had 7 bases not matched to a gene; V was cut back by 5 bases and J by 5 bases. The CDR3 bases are TGTGCCAGTAGTGCCCGGGGGACAGGGCATCAGCCCCAGCATTTT. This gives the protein CASSARGTGHQPQHF.

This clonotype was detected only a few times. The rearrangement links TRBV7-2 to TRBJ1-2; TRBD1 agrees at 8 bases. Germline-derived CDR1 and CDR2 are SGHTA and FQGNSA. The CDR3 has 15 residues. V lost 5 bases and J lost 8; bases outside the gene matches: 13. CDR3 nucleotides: TGTGCCAGCAGCCCATCACCAGGGGGCGCGGGGGGCTACACCTTC. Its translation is CASSPSPGGAGGYTF.

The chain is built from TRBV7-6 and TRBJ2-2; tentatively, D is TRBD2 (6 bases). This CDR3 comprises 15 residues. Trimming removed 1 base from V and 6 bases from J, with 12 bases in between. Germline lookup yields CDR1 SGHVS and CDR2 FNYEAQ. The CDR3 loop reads CASSLVVGGAGELFF. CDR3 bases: TGTGCCAGCAGCTTAGTCGTTGGAGGGGCCGGGGAGCTGTTTTTT.